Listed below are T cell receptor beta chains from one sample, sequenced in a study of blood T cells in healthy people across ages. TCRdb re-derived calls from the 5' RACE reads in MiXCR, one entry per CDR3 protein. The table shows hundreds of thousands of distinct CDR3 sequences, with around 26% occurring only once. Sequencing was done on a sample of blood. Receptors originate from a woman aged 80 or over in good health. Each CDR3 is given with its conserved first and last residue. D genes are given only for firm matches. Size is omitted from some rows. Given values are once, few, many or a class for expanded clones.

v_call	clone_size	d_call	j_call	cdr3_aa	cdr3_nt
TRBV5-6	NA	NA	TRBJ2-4	CASSHGERSWSGRQYF	TGTGCCAGCAGCCACGGGGAAAGGTCTTGGTCTGGGCGGCAGTACTTC
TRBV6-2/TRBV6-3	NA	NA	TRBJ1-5	CASSYGGMSNQPQHF	TGTGCCAGCAGTTACGGGGGAATGAGCAATCAGCCCCAGCATTTT
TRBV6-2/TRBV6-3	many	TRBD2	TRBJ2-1	CASSKISSGGNYNEQFF	TGTGCCAGCAGTAAGATATCTAGCGGGGGGAACTACAATGAGCAGTTCTTC
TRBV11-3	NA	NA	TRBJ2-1	CASSLGGAGNNERFF	TGTGCCAGCAGCTTAGGGGGCGCAGGGAACAATGAGCGGTTCTTC
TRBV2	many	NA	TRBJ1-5	CASSEEGTSNQPQHF	TGTGCCAGCAGTGAAGAGGGGACGAGCAATCAGCCCCAGCATTTT
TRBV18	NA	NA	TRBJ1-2	CASSADRRAFGHTF	TGTGCCAGCTCAGCCGACAGGCGAGCATTTGGCCACACCTTC
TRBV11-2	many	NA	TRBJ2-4	CASSLERIAKNIQYF	TGTGCCAGCAGCTTAGAGAGAATAGCCAAAAACATTCAGTACTTC
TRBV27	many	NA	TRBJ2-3	CASSRGEPTDTQYF	TGTGCCAGCAGTCGTGGAGAGCCCACAGATACGCAGTATTTT
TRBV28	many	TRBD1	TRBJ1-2	CASSSTGANYGYTF	TGTGCCAGCAGTTCCACAGGGGCTAACTATGGCTACACCTTC
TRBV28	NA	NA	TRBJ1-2	CASNLGGDGYTF	TGTGCCAGCAATTTGGGAGGGGATGGCTACACCTTC
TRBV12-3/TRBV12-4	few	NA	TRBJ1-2	CASSLWGDGYTF	TGTGCCAGCAGCTTATGGGGGGATGGCTACACCTTC
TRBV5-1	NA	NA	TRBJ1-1	CASSPYFTVSTEAFF	TGCGCCAGCAGCCCCTACTTTACAGTTTCCACTGAAGCTTTCTTT
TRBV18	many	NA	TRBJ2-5	CASSPVVQETQYF	TGTGCCAGCTCACCAGTAGTCCAAGAGACCCAGTACTTC
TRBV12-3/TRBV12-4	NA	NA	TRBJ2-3	CASSFGRLSADAEYF	TGTGCCAGCAGTTTCGGCAGACTGAGCGCAGATGCGGAGTATTTT
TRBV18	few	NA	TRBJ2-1	CASSPPRGGTDNEQFF	TGTGCCAGCTCACCACCTCGCGGGGGCACGGACAATGAGCAGTTCTTC
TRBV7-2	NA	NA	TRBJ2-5	CASSLASAGRETQYF	TGTGCCAGCAGCTTAGCGTCGGCGGGGAGGGAGACCCAGTACTTC
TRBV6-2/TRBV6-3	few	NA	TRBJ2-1	CASRPRDRISYNEQFF	TGTGCCAGCAGACCCCGGGACCGTATCTCCTACAATGAGCAGTTCTTC
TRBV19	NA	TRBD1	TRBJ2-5	CASSTSRTGGGETQYF	TGTGCCAGTAGTACCTCCCGGACAGGGGGCGGGGAGACCCAGTACTTC
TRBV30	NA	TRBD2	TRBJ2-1	CAWRGSGGSSYNEQFF	TGTGCCTGGAGGGGCAGCGGGGGAAGCTCCTACAATGAGCAGTTCTTC
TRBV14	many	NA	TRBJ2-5	CASRPDGAPRETQYF	TGTGCCAGCAGACCCGACGGGGCCCCGAGAGAGACCCAGTACTTC
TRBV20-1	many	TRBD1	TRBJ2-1	CSARDIGQGAYEQFF	TGCAGTGCTAGAGATATCGGACAGGGGGCGTATGAGCAGTTCTTC
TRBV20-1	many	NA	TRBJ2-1	CSARTGTGSRSEQFF	TGCAGTGCTAGGACCGGAACAGGGAGTAGGTCTGAGCAGTTCTTC
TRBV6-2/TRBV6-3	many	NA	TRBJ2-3	CASSTPPGRFTDTQYF	TGTGCCAGCAGTACCCCCCCAGGACGTTTCACAGATACGCAGTATTTT
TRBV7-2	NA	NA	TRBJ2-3	CASRSDGLGSMTDAQYF	TGTGCCAGCAGATCAGACGGCCTCGGTTCTATGACAGATGCGCAGTATTTT
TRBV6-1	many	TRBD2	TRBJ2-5	CASSDLGRGGQETQYF	TGTGCCAGCAGTGATCTGGGACGCGGGGGACAAGAGACCCAGTACTTC
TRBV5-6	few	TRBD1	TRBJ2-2	CASSVGQTTGELFF	TGTGCCAGCAGCGTGGGACAGACCACCGGGGAGCTGTTTTTT
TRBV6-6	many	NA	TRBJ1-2	CATKSSGQLGGYTF	TGTGCCACCAAATCATCTGGACAGCTGGGGGGCTACACCTTC
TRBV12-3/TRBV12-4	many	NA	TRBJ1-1	CASSSPQGISEAFF	TGTGCCAGCAGTAGTCCACAGGGTATCTCGGAAGCTTTCTTT
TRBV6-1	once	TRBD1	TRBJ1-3	CASSAWGQGASGNTIYF	TGTGCCAGCAGTGCCTGGGGACAGGGGGCCAGTGGAAACACCATATATTTT
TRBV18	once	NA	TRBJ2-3	CASSPMQGTTDTQYF	TGTGCCAGCTCACCAATGCAGGGGACCACAGATACGCAGTATTTT
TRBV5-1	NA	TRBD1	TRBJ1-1	CASSPERSRGPNTEAFF	TGCGCCAGCAGCCCGGAAAGGAGCAGGGGGCCAAACACTGAAGCTTTCTTT
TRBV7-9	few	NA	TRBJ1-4	CASSLDTPNEKLFF	TGTGCCAGCAGCTTGGATACACCGAATGAAAAACTGTTTTTT
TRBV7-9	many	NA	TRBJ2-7	CASSPPVERGDEQYF	TGTGCCAGCAGCCCACCGGTTGAAAGGGGCGACGAGCAGTACTTC
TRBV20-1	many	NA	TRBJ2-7	CSARGQAAHEQYF	TGCAGTGCTAGAGGCCAGGCGGCCCACGAGCAGTACTTC
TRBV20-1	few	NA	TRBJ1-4	CSARDQLTTNEKLFF	TGCAGTGCTAGAGATCAATTAACAACTAATGAAAAACTGTTTTTT
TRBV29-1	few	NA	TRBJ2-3	CSVDACTDTQYF	TGCAGCGTTGATGCCTGCACAGATACGCAGTATTTT
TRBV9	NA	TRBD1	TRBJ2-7	CGSSPGGSSYNEQYF	TGTGGCAGCAGCCCAGGGGGAAGCTCCTACAATGAGCAGTACTTC
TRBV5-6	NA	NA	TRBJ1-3	CASSLGPGLIGNTIYF	TGTGCCAGCAGCTTGGGTCCGGGTCTGATTGGAAACACCATATATTTT
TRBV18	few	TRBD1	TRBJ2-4	CASSPSIGTGENIQYF	TGTGCCAGCTCACCCTCGATTGGGACAGGTGAAAACATTCAGTACTTC
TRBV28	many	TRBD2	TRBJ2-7	CASSPLWGGGVYEQYF	TGTGCCAGCAGTCCCTTATGGGGCGGGGGGGTCTACGAGCAGTACTTC
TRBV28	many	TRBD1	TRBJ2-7	CASSFRRRTGFSYEQYF	TGTGCCAGCAGTTTCCGTCGCCGGACAGGGTTCTCCTACGAGCAGTACTTC
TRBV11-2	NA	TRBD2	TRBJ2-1	CASSFLVSLAGKVTQGNEQFF	TGTGCCAGCAGCTTTCTTGTTTCGCTAGCGGGAAAGGTGACACAAGGGAATGAGCAGTTCTTC
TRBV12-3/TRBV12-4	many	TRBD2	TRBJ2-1	CASSLARGTRNPDEQFF	TGTGCCAGCAGTTTAGCGCGCGGGACTAGGAACCCCGATGAGCAGTTCTTC
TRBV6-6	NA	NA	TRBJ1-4	CASRSTNEKLFF	TGTGCCAGCAGATCGACTAATGAAAAACTGTTTTTT
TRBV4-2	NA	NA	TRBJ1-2	CASSQEFRQSYGYTF	TGTGCCAGCAGCCAAGAATTTCGACAGTCTTATGGCTACACCTTC
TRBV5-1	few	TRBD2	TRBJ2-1	CASSLVTSGGRGWFF	TGCGCCAGCAGCTTGGTGACTAGCGGGGGACGTGGCTGGTTCTTC
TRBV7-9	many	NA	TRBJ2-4	CASSLREDFLAKNIQYF	TGTGCCAGCAGCTTAAGGGAGGACTTTCTAGCCAAAAACATTCAGTACTTC
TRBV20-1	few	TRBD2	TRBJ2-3	CSARDRLATHTDTQYF	TGCAGTGCTAGAGATAGACTAGCGACCCACACAGATACGCAGTATTTT
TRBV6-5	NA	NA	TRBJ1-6	CASIKGNSPLHF	TGTGCCAGCATCAAGGGCAATTCACCCCTCCACTTT
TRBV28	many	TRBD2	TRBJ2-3	CASSSTGTIKAQYF	TGTGCCAGCAGTTCCACCGGGACTATTAAGGCGCAGTATTTT
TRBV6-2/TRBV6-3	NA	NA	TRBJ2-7	CACSPGFSGDSSYEQYF	TGTGCCTGCAGCCCTGGATTTTCCGGGGATAGCTCCTACGAGCAGTACTTC
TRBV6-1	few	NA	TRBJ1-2	CASSVSVNYGYTF	TGTGCCAGCAGTGTTTCAGTGAACTATGGCTACACCTTC
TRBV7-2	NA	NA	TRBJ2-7	CASSSRDPGRYEQYF	TGTGCCAGCAGCTCTCGTGATCCCGGACGCTACGAGCAGTACTTC
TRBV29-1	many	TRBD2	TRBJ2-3	CSESGGRADTQYF	TGCAGCGAAAGCGGGGGGAGGGCAGATACGCAGTATTTT